This T cell receptor beta chain was sequenced during a study of T-cell reconstitution after alpha-beta-depleted transplantation in children. Study conclusions and caveats: Some patients' high day-60 TCRbeta diversity was attributed to recipient cells surviving conditioning. Approximately two months post-transplant, alpha-beta T cells reportedly originated from several hundred expanded graft clones.

As it was prepared, the TCRbeta library received unique molecular identifiers. TCRdb reprocessed the PCR reads via MiXCR and lists one record per CDR3 protein. The sample contains some 840,000 distinct CDR3 sequences, around 17% of which appear only once. About this clonotype itself: Its antigen is not identified.

The sequencing used PBMCs, mostly from graft donor cells, collected 360 days after TCRalphabeta/CD19-depleted stem cell transplant. The sequence came from a male patient younger than 18 who had a stem cell transplant for acute lymphoblastic leukemia, so the T cells may come from the graft donor.

CDR3 in DNA: TGTGCCAGCAGCTTATTTCAGAGGACTACCCAGTACTTC. Encoded protein: CASSLFQRTTQYF. V gene TRBV7-2 combines with J gene TRBJ2-5, with D possibly matching TRBD2 (5 bases). V lost 2 bases to trimming and J lost 8 bases, with 12 bases between them. CDR3 length: 13 residues. Germline V lookup: CDR1 SGHTA, CDR2 FQGNSA.